The rows below give T cell receptor beta chains drawn from one sample of a study of spatial heterogeneity in lung cancer. In TCRdb, the 5' RACE reads were re-called with MiXCR into one record per CDR3 protein. The table has about 25,000 distinct CDR3 sequences, around 6% seen once. The sample in question was PBMCs, obtained at follow-up. The receptors originated from a male donor with early-stage non-small cell lung cancer. Each CDR3 is given with its conserved first and last residue. A D gene is named only where the DNA matches it firmly. A clone size is listed for some rows: how often the clone was seen (once, few, many), or a class if it is expanded.

>many|TRBV29-1|NA|TRBJ2-5
TGCAGCGCTCGACAGCCACAAGAGACCCAGTACTTC
CSARQPQETQYF
>NA|TRBV19|NA|TRBJ1-4
TGTGCCGGTAGTATTAACACCGCAACTAATGAAAAACTGTTTTTT
CAGSINTATNEKLFF
>many|TRBV7-9|NA|TRBJ2-5
TGTGCCAGCAGCTCATTCAGGGACTTCCAAGAGACCCAGTACTTC
CASSSFRDFQETQYF
>many|TRBV6-1|TRBD2|TRBJ2-1
TGTGCCAGCAGTGAGGGACTAGCGAACAATGAGCAATTCTTC
CASSEGLANNEQFF
>NA|TRBV9|NA|TRBJ2-3
TGTGCCAGCAGCGTAGAACTCTCGGATACGCAGTATTTT
CASSVELSDTQYF
>many|TRBV20-1|NA|TRBJ1-1
TGCAGTGCTAGAGTTCTACCGGGCACTGAAGCTTTCTTT
CSARVLPGTEAFF
>many|TRBV10-3|NA|TRBJ2-5
TGTGCCATCAGTCCGAGGGGCCAAGAGACCCAGTACTTC
CAISPRGQETQYF
>few|TRBV4-3|TRBD2|TRBJ2-1
TGCGCCAGCAGCCAACTAGCGGGGGCGGGCAATGAGCAGTTCTTC
CASSQLAGAGNEQFF
>NA|TRBV2|NA|TRBJ2-5
TGTGCCAGCCAGGAGGCCGGCCGGGCCGGGAAAGAGACCCAGTACTTC
CASQEAGRAGKETQYF
>few|TRBV18|TRBD2|TRBJ2-7
TGTGCCAGCTCACCAGGTAGCGGGGGATACGAGCAGTACTTC
CASSPGSGGYEQYF
>many|TRBV6-2/TRBV6-3|NA|TRBJ1-5
TGTGCCAGCAGCTCGGACACTGCCAACAATCAGCCCCAGCATTTT
CASSSDTANNQPQHF
>NA|TRBV14|NA|TRBJ1-1
TGTGCCAGCAGCCTCTACAGCTTTTTGAACACTGAAGCTTTCTTT
CASSLYSFLNTEAFF
>NA|TRBV3-1|NA|TRBJ1-2
TGTGCCAGCAGCCAAGGAACAGCAACCTATGGCTACACCTTC
CASSQGTATYGYTF
>few|TRBV24-1|NA|TRBJ2-3
TGTGCCACCAGTGATCCCGGGACCGCGAGTGAGGATACGCAGTATTTT
CATSDPGTASEDTQYF
>many|TRBV6-6|NA|TRBJ2-5
TGTGCCAGCAGAGTTCCTCCTAGGGAGACCCAGTACTTC
CASRVPPRETQYF
>many|TRBV27|TRBD1|TRBJ1-1
TGTGCCAGCAGTCCTCAGACAGGGCCGGGGACTGAAGCTTTCTTT
CASSPQTGPGTEAFF
>many|TRBV6-2/TRBV6-3|TRBD2|TRBJ2-5
TGTGCCAGCAGTTCGGGACTAGCGGCAACCAAGCACTTC
CASSSGLAATKHF
>many|TRBV19|NA|TRBJ2-2
TGTGCCAGTAATCCCGCGACAGGAAGACCGAACACCGGGGAGCTGTTTTTT
CASNPATGRPNTGELFF
>many|TRBV7-8|NA|TRBJ1-1
TGTGCCAGCAGCCGAGCGGGGATTGAGGTTTTCTTT
CASSRAGIEVFF
>many|TRBV6-6|TRBD1|TRBJ1-1
TGTGCCAGCAGTCCCGACCTTACATGGACAGGGGAAGCTTTCTTT
CASSPDLTWTGEAFF
>many|TRBV3-1|TRBD2|TRBJ2-3
TGTGCCAGCAGCCGGTCGGGGGGATGGAGCACAGATACGCAGTATTTT
CASSRSGGWSTDTQYF
>many|TRBV6-1|TRBD2|TRBJ2-5
TGTGCCAGCAGCAGAGGAGCTAGCGGGGGGCAAGAGACCCAGTACTTC
CASSRGASGGQETQYF
>few|TRBV4-1|TRBD2|TRBJ2-5
TGCGCCAGCAGCCGGCTAGCGGGAGTGTTAGAGACCCAGTACTTC
CASSRLAGVLETQYF
>few|TRBV12-3/TRBV12-4|TRBD1|TRBJ1-2
TGTGCCAGCACCCTGACAGGGCCCCGCGGCTACACCTTC
CASTLTGPRGYTF
>few|TRBV6-5|NA|TRBJ1-5
TGTGCCAGCAGAGCGAATAGCAATCAGCCCCAGCATTTT
CASRANSNQPQHF
>many|TRBV20-1|NA|TRBJ1-5
TGCAGTGCTAGCTGGGGGGGCAGTCAGCCCCAGCATTTT
CSASWGGSQPQHF
>many|TRBV3-1|TRBD2|TRBJ2-5
TGTGCCAGCAGCCCAGATAGCGGGGGGCAAGAGACCCAGTACTTC
CASSPDSGGQETQYF
>many|TRBV6-2/TRBV6-3|NA|TRBJ2-5
TGTGCCAGCGGAACCGGGCCGGAGGCCAAGACCCAGTACTTC
CASGTGPEAKTQYF
>many|TRBV7-9|NA|TRBJ1-1
TGTGCCAGCAGGCAGGGAACTGAAGCTTTCTTT
CASRQGTEAFF